This TCR beta chain was identified during a study of CD8+ T cells in alopecia areata. Whole-study results and caveats: Among patients, TCR sharing was less clear than in mice, a difference possibly due in part to HLA diversity in the patient population. Tissue-resident alphabeta T cells belonging to normal skin likewise get sequenced within scalp specimens.

TCR sequencing used cDNA made by reverse transcription of extracted RNA. Libraries were prepared by immunoSEQ multiplex PCR; TCRdb keeps only in-frame clonotypes and omits some of them. The sample contains 55,000 to 75,000 clones, under 55% of which appear only once. This clone was picked up a small number of times. What it recognizes is unknown. Trimming cost V 5 bases and J 0 bases, with 9 bases left between them. The CDR3 runs 14 residues. The germline gives CDR1 MDHEN, CDR2 SYDVKM. The sequence was collected from a human donor with alopecia areata. V gene TRBV28 combines with J gene TRBJ2-3; TRBD1 might be the D (6 bases). Sequenced here: CD8+ T cells sorted from blood, sampled at week 0. CDR3 DNA: TGTGCCAGCAGTCCGGACAGAAGCACAGATACGCAGTATTTT. Residues: CASSPDRSTDTQYF.